One and the same sample provided the 17 T cell receptor beta chains below, sequenced in a study of T cells in Graves' hyperthyroidism and ophthalmopathy. Amplification of TCR beta CDR3 regions was performed using RNA transcripts as template. Primed by the HTBI set, a first-round RT-PCR was run on the TCR CDR3. MiXCR, applied by TCRdb to the multiplex PCR reads, yields one record per CDR3 protein. The data contain a few hundred thousand distinct CDR3 sequences, 16% of them seen just once; the ten biggest clones take up 3% to 4%. Sequenced input: blood. Receptor source: a woman aged 40 to 50 with Graves' ophthalmopathy.

This clonotype has a count of ten or more. The chain is built from TRBV19 and TRBJ1-4, with 8 bases aligning to TRBD1. This CDR3 is 14 amino acids long. V lost 4 bases to trimming and J lost 6 bases; unmatched junction nucleotides: 4. Germline V gene lookup returns CDR1 LNHDA and CDR2 SQIVND (reference sequence). CDR3 region: CASSTAGGHEKLFF. In nucleotides, the CDR3 is TGTGCCAGTAGTACGGCAGGGGGCCATGAAAAACTGTTTTTT. Combining the CDR3 with reference TRBV19 and TRBJ1-4 gives the whole variable domain DGGITQSPKYLFRKEGQNVTLSCEQNLNHDAMYWYRQDPGQGLRLIYYSQIVNDFQKGDIAEGYSVSREKKESFPLTVTSAQKNPTAFYLCASSTAGGHEKLFFGSGTQLSVL.

This clonotype came up a few times. V usage is TRBV6-5 and J usage is TRBJ1-1, with 7 bases lining up with TRBD1. The length of the CDR3 is 14 residues. Per germline, CDR1 MNHEY and CDR2 SVGAGI. V shed 0 bases, J shed 7 bases, and the junction held 5 bases outside the gene matches. The DNA for the CDR3 is TGTGCCAGCAGTTACTCGATGGGACAGAATGAAGCTTTCTTT. As protein: CASSYSMGQNEAFF.

The CDR3 DNA reads as TGTGCCAGCAGTGGGACTAGCGGGAGGGGATACGAGCAGTACTTC. Its translation: CASSGTSGRGYEQYF. The rearrangement joins TRBV6-1 to TRBJ2-7; 15 positions agree with TRBD2. The V and J ends lost 4 bases and 4 bases, in that order; junction bases with no gene match: 2. CDR1 MNHNS and CDR2 SASEGT come from the germline V gene. This CDR3 spans 15 amino acids.

This clonotype was found a few times. The chain carries TRBV20-1 and TRBJ2-1; 8 bases fit TRBD2. CDR1 DFQATT and CDR2 SNEGSKA come from the germline V gene (reference sequence). V was clipped by 3 bases and J by 1 base; unmatched bases: 2. This CDR3 is built from 14 residues. The CDR3 spells CSARAGGSYNEQFF. CDR3 DNA: TGCAGTGCTAGGGCGGGAGGTTCCTACAATGAGCAGTTCTTC.

Many counts were recorded for this clonotype. This chain joins TRBV18 and TRBJ2-3; TRBD2 matches 7 bases. V was pared by 2 bases and J by 4 bases, with 6 bases of the junction left unmatched. The CDR3 runs to 15 residues. Germline CDR1 KGHSH, CDR2 LQKENI. CDR3 protein: CASSPTGGRADTQYF. The CDR3 nucleotides are TGTGCCAGCTCACCAACGGGAGGAAGGGCAGATACGCAGTATTTT.

The gene calls are TRBV7-2 and TRBJ2-3, with 8 bases identical to TRBD2. With V trimmed by 4 bases and J by 1 base, 7 bases remained unmatched. The CDR3 runs to 16 residues. The V gene's germline CDR1 is SGHTA and CDR2 FQGNSA. The CDR3 protein is CASSSLTSEGTDTQYF. As DNA, the CDR3 is TGTGCCAGCAGCTCGCTGACTAGCGAGGGCACAGATACGCAGTATTTT.

As to this clonotype: This may be a read error, as it is one base from a much larger clone. V gene TRBV3-1 combines with J gene TRBJ2-3; D is undetermined. CDR1 and CDR2 from the germline V gene are LGHDT and YNNKEL (reference sequence). The CDR3 runs 16 residues. This CDR3 reads CAGSPNIVPGTDTQYF. In nucleotides, the CDR3 is TGTGCCGGCAGCCCCAATATCGTCCCGGGCACAGATACGCAGTATTTT.

This clonotype was picked up many times. V usage is TRBV20-1 and J usage is TRBJ2-7; either TRBD1 or TRBD2 may fit D (6 bases each). The CDR3 totals 13 residues. V was cut by 6 bases and J by 1 base, with 13 bases left in between. CDR1 DFQATT and CDR2 SNEGSKA come from the germline V gene (reference sequence). The CDR3 DNA sequence: TGCAGTGCCCCCCGGGGGCAGTCCTACGAGCAGTACTTC. It encodes CSAPRGQSYEQYF.

The rearrangement joins TRBV7-2 to TRBJ2-1, with 10 bases matching TRBD2. The germline V gene encodes CDR1 SGHTA and CDR2 FQGNSA. The CDR3 is 16 residues long. V trimming: 5 bases; J trimming: 7 bases; junction bases outside the gene matches: 11. The CDR3 region is CASSVVSSGRWNEQFF. Here the CDR3 DNA reads TGTGCCAGCAGCGTAGTCAGTAGCGGGAGGTGGAATGAGCAGTTCTTC.

This clonotype has ten or more counts. This rearrangement joins TRBV28 to TRBJ2-3; 9 nucleotides agree with TRBD2. This CDR3 has 11 residues. Germline V gene data show CDR1 as MDHEN and CDR2 as SYDVKM. Written as DNA, the CDR3 is TGTACTAGCGGGCAACCAGATACGCAGTATTTT. Translating gives CTSGQPDTQYF.

This clonotype was seen repeatedly, ten times or more. The chain joins TRBV10-3 to TRBJ2-5; D might be TRBD2 (6 bases). The germline CDR1 and CDR2 sequences are ENHRY and SYGVKD. The V gene lost 3 bases and the J gene lost 5 bases, with 13 bases spanning the gap. This CDR3 has 14 amino acids. Here the CDR3 DNA reads TGTGCCATCAGTGAACTCGGGACTCAGGAGACCCAGTACTTC. It specifies CAISELGTQETQYF.

V is TRBV6-1 and J is TRBJ2-1; possible D gene TRBD2, 7 bases. Germline V gives CDR1 MNHNS, CDR2 SASEGT. The CDR3 length is 14 residues. V was shortened by 6 bases and J by 14 bases, with 23 bases between the two germline ends. This CDR3 is CASSMRGGTSAEFF. The CDR3 nucleotides are TGTGCCAGCAGCATGAGGGGGGGGACCTCCGCAGAGTTCTTC.

This clonotype was seen a handful of times. V usage is TRBV6-1 and J usage is TRBJ1-2; no reliable D call. V was clipped by 8 bases and J by 12 bases, with 16 bases between them. The length of the CDR3 is 11 residues. Germline V CDR1 and CDR2: MNHNS, SASEGT. DNA for the CDR3: TGTGCCAGCGTCGACCAAAGTCTCCACACCTTC. Amino acids: CASVDQSLHTF.

This clonotype was recorded at least ten times. The J gene is TRBJ1-1, the V gene TRBV11-2; a possible D gene is TRBD1 (5 bases). CDR1 is SGHAT, CDR2 FQNNGV, per germline. The ends were cut back, 4 bases at V and 1 base at J, with 10 bases in the middle. This CDR3 region has 14 residues. The CDR3 is CASSSRRGNTEAFF. The CDR3 bases are TGTGCCAGCAGCTCACGTAGGGGGAACACTGAAGCTTTCTTT.

This clonotype has a count of ten or more. The chain carries TRBV5-1 and TRBJ2-4; tentatively, D is TRBD2 (6 bases). This CDR3 has 16 residues. Trimming shortened V by 4 bases and J by 0 bases, and 14 bases separated the two germline ends. Per germline, CDR1 SGHRS and CDR2 YFSETQ. The CDR3 protein is CASSPMGGLAKNIQYF. In nucleotides, the CDR3 is TGCGCCAGCAGCCCCATGGGGGGACTAGCCAAAAACATTCAGTACTTC.

A remark on this clonotype: A much larger clone lies a single base off, so this may be a read error. This chain uses TRBV30 with TRBJ2-3; no clear D gene. Gene TRBJ1-5 matches the end of the DNA better, so the J call may be wrong. This CDR3 is built from 16 residues. CDR1 is GTSNPN and CDR2 is SVGIG in the germline V gene (reference sequence). CDR3 in DNA: TGTGCCTGGAGTGTAGAGTGGGGTCAGGTCACAGATACGCAGCATTTT. Translation gives CAWSVEWGQVTDTQHF.

The chain couples TRBV29-1 to TRBJ2-5, with 7 bases fitting TRBD1. The CDR3 sequence is 11 residues long. With 6 bases clipped from V and 3 bases from J, the junction kept 1 base outside the gene matches. The germline V gene encodes CDR1 SQVTM and CDR2 ANQGSEA. CDR3 amino acids: CSVGQEETQYF. CDR3 bases: TGCAGCGTCGGACAGGAAGAGACCCAGTACTTC.